These 30 T cell receptor beta chains share one sample of origin, sequenced in a study of blood T cell repertoires in COVID-19. Profiled with immunoSEQ multiplex PCR; TCRdb holds only in-frame clones, not every one. The data contain approximately 150,000 clones, approximately 82% of them singletons. Input material: peripheral blood. All receptors come from a human donor in a cohort sampled during active COVID-19.

The J gene is TRBJ1-1, the V gene TRBV25-1; no clear D. This CDR3 has 12 residues. Germline values: CDR1 MGHDK, CDR2 SYGVNS. V gave up 4 bases and J gave up 2 bases, with 5 bases separating them. CDR3 region: CASSGQNTEAFF. The DNA for the CDR3 is TGTGCCAGCAGTGGACAAAACACTGAAGCTTTCTTT.

As DNA, the CDR3 is TGTGCCTGGAGTGTATCAGGCAAAAACATTCAGTACTTC. Translating it yields CAWSVSGKNIQYF. The chain is built from TRBV30 and TRBJ2-4; D not resolved. The V end lost 0 bases, the J end lost 3 bases, and 6 bases lay between the germline ends. Germline V gene data show CDR1 as GTSNPN and CDR2 as SVGIG (reference sequence). This CDR3 has 13 amino acids.

CDR3 DNA sequence: TGTGCCAGCTCACCACAGTGGACTAGCGGGATGAATGAGCAGTTCTTC. Protein: CASSPQWTSGMNEQFF. The chain joins TRBV18 to TRBJ2-1, with TRBD2 matching 12 bases. The V and J ends lost 1 base and 7 bases, in that order; junction bases with no gene match: 5. The CDR3 has 16 residues. CDR1 and CDR2 (germline): KGHSH, LQKENI.

The chain links TRBV7-2 to TRBJ2-6; D is perhaps TRBD2 (6 bases). The CDR3 spans 16 residues. Trimming removed 1 base at V and 2 bases at J, with 9 bases between. Germline V gene sequence: CDR1 SGHTA, CDR2 FQGNSA. CDR3 in DNA: TGTGCCAGCAGCTTAGTGTCGGGAGCTGGGGCCAACGTCCTGACTTTC. This translates into CASSLVSGAGANVLTF.

The chain has TRBV10-3 and TRBJ1-2; D is perhaps TRBD1 (5 bases). Germline CDR1 and CDR2: ENHRY and SYGVKD. Trimming stripped 6 bases from V and 6 bases from J, with 17 bases between. This CDR3 spans 14 amino acids. CDR3 residues: CAIRTGTLPNGYTF. Written as DNA, the CDR3 is TGTGCCATCAGAACCGGGACTCTACCGAATGGCTACACCTTC.

The V gene is TRBV5-1, the J gene TRBJ1-6; tentatively, D is TRBD1 (5 bases). There are 13 residues in the CDR3. V lost 4 bases to trimming and J lost 6 bases, with 8 bases between them. The germline gives CDR1 SGHRS, CDR2 YFSETQ. CDR3 DNA sequence: TGCGCCAGCAGCAGGGGCGGTAATTCACCCCTCCACTTT. Translation: CASSRGGNSPLHF. Full variable domain (missing parts from reference TRBV5-1 and TRBJ1-6): KAGVTQTPRYLIKTRGQQVTLSCSPISGHRSVSWYQQTPGQGLQFLFEYFSETQRNKGNFPGRFSGRQFSNSRSEMNVSTLELGDSALYLCASSRGGNSPLHFGNGTRLTVT.

The rearrangement links TRBV2 to TRBJ2-5, with TRBD1 matching over 7 bases. The germline V gene encodes CDR1 SNHLY and CDR2 FYNNEI. The CDR3 extends over 14 amino acids. After removal of 7 bases from V and 5 bases from J, the junction contained 10 bases not matched to a gene. The DNA of the CDR3 is TGTGCCAGCACCCAGGGGGTGTTGGTGGAGACCCAGTACTTC. This encodes CASTQGVLVETQYF.

The chain has TRBV3-1 (or the pseudogene TRBV3-2) and TRBJ2-1; D ambiguous. With 1 base removed from V and 8 bases from J, the gap between germline ends came to 12 bases. Germline-derived CDR1 and CDR2 are LGHDT and YNNKEL (reference sequence). The CDR3 covers 14 residues. As DNA, the CDR3 is TGTGCCAGCAGCCAAGCCCCCACTTCTTATGAGCAGTTCTTC. Translation: CASSQAPTSYEQFF.

This clone was observed once. CDR3 DNA sequence: TGTGCCAGCAGTTACTCCGGGGGGACTGGGGCCAACGTCCTGACTTTC. Its translation is CASSYSGGTGANVLTF. This chain joins TRBV6-2 or TRBV6-3 and TRBJ2-6, with TRBD2 matching over 7 bases. Germline CDR1 is MNHEY and CDR2 is SVGEGT. J gave up 2 bases and V 0 bases, and 1 base lay outside the gene matches. The CDR3 consists of 16 residues.

The J gene is TRBJ2-1, the V gene TRBV7-3, with a tentative D call TRBD2 (6 bases). The V and J ends lost 0 bases and 7 bases respectively, with 19 bases between them. The CDR3 spans 17 residues. Looked up from germline, CDR1 is SGHTA and CDR2 is FQGTGA. In DNA, the CDR3 is TGTGCCAGCAGCTTAACGGGTGGGAGCGGGCCCGGAAATGAGCAGTTCTTC. Its translation is CASSLTGGSGPGNEQFF. Supplemented by reference TRBV7-3 and TRBJ2-1, the full variable domain reads GAGVSQTPSNKVTEKGKYVELRCDPISGHTALYWYRQSLGQGPEFLIYFQGTGAADDSGLPNDRFFAVRPEGSVSTLKIQRTERGDSAVYLCASSLTGGSGPGNEQFFGPGTRLTVL.

This chain links TRBV14 with TRBJ1-4, with a possible D match to TRBD1 (5 bases). Germline V gene lookup returns CDR1 SGHDN and CDR2 FVKESK. Trimming left V 1 base short and J 0 bases short, with 15 bases between. This CDR3 has 18 residues. DNA of the CDR3: TGTGCCAGCAGCCAAGGTCTTCGACAGCCTTCAACTAATGAAAAACTGTTTTTT. It specifies CASSQGLRQPSTNEKLFF.

This chain uses TRBV27 with TRBJ2-3, with TRBD2 matching 10 bases. The J segment lost 3 bases and the V segment lost 1 base, leaving 4 bases of the junction unmatched. Germline CDR1 is MNHEY and CDR2 is SMNVEV (reference sequence). The CDR3 length is 16 residues. CDR3 nucleotide sequence: TGTGCCAGCAGTTTATTGCTTAGCGGGAGGACAGATACGCAGTATTTT. Residues: CASSLLLSGRTDTQYF.

The chain is built from TRBV5-1 and TRBJ2-1, with D possibly being TRBD1 (7 bases). In germline, CDR1 is SGHRS, CDR2 YFSETQ. Trimming left V 6 bases short and J 9 bases short, with 19 bases between. The CDR3 has 14 residues. CDR3 bases: TGCGCCAGCACCCTGACAGGGAGGTCGGGTGAGCAGTTCTTC. Translating gives CASTLTGRSGEQFF.

V and J are TRBV5-1 and TRBJ2-1; 9 bases match TRBD1. The CDR3 sequence is 14 residues long. Looked up from germline, CDR1 is SGHRS and CDR2 is YFSETQ. The J segment lost 5 bases and the V segment lost 5 bases, leaving 5 bases of the junction unmatched. CDR3 nucleotide sequence: TGCGCCAGCAGTCTCGGACAGGGGAACAATGAGCAGTTCTTC. It is translated as CASSLGQGNNEQFF.

CDR3 loop: CASSSGQLQETQYF. For the CDR3, the DNA is TGTGCCAGCAGCTCCGGACAGCTCCAAGAGACCCAGTACTTC. The chain couples TRBV5-4 to TRBJ2-5; a possible D gene is TRBD1 (6 bases). Per germline, CDR1 SGHNT and CDR2 YYREEE (reference sequence). V was clipped by 3 bases and J by 1 base, with 10 bases between them. The CDR3 extends over 14 amino acids. The variable domain in full, with the rest retrieved from reference TRBV5-4 and TRBJ2-5, is ETGVTQSPTHLIKTRGQQVTLRCSSQSGHNTVSWYQQALGQGPQFIFQYYREEENGRGNFPPRFSGLQFPNYSSELNVNALELDDSALYLCASSSGQLQETQYFGPGTRLLVL.

The gene calls are TRBV9 and TRBJ2-3, with D perhaps matching TRBD2 (5 bases). V was trimmed by 4 bases and J by 6 bases, leaving 12 bases between them. The length of the CDR3 is 13 residues. Germline V CDR1 and CDR2: SGDLS, YYNGEE. In DNA, the CDR3 is TGTGCCAGCAGCCCACTAGTTTCTGATACGCAGTATTTT. Amino acids: CASSPLVSDTQYF. The complete variable domain, with remaining parts taken from reference TRBV9 and TRBJ2-3, reads DSGVTQTPKHLITATGQRVTLRCSPRSGDLSVYWYQQSLDQGLQFLIQYYNGEERAKGNILERFSAQQFPDLHSELNLSSLELGDSALYFCASSPLVSDTQYFGPGTRLTVL.

The CDR3, as DNA: TGTGCCAGTGAGGGACGGGAGGGCTTTACGCAGTATTTT. As protein: CASEGREGFTQYF. The chain recombines TRBV19 with TRBJ2-3; 8 bases match TRBD2. V shed 8 bases and J 8 bases; nucleotides not matched to a gene: 9. Germline V gives CDR1 LNHDA, CDR2 SQIVND (reference sequence). This CDR3 is built from 13 residues.

The V and J genes are TRBV7-9 and TRBJ1-1; tentative D call: TRBD1 (6 bases). The CDR3 is 12 amino acids. Trimming removed 5 bases from V and 4 bases from J, with 8 bases in between. Germline V CDR1 and CDR2: SEHNR, FQNEAQ (reference sequence). For the CDR3, the DNA is TGTGCCAGCAGCCAGGGGAGCACTGAAGCTTTCTTT. This codes for CASSQGSTEAFF.

The chain recombines TRBV2 with TRBJ1-1, with 7 bases matching TRBD1. V was pared by 7 bases and J by 1 base, with 3 bases of the junction left unmatched. Germline V gene data show CDR1 as SNHLY and CDR2 as FYNNEI. The CDR3 runs 13 residues. The CDR3: CASNRDRNTEAFF. The CDR3 coding sequence is TGTGCCAGCAATAGGGACAGGAACACTGAAGCTTTCTTT.

This clone was seen once. This chain uses TRBV10-3 with TRBJ2-3; 7 bases agree with TRBD1. This CDR3 is 16 amino acids long. Germline CDR1 and CDR2: ENHRY and SYGVKD. Trimming cost V 7 bases and J 4 bases; bases outside gene matches: 14. The CDR3 loop reads CAIMGDGTARADTQYF. Here the CDR3 DNA reads TGTGCCATCATGGGGGACGGGACAGCGCGCGCAGATACGCAGTATTTT.

The rearrangement links TRBV10-3 to TRBJ2-2, with 11 positions matching TRBD2. There are 15 residues in the CDR3. The V segment lost 3 bases and the J segment 4 bases; nucleotides outside the gene matches: 1. Germline CDR1 and CDR2: ENHRY and SYGVKD. This chain's CDR3 is CAISDLAGGTGELFF. CDR3 DNA: TGTGCCATCAGTGATCTAGCGGGAGGCACCGGGGAGCTGTTTTTT.

This clone was observed a handful of times. The chain is built from TRBV7-9 and TRBJ2-1; D perhaps matches TRBD2 (5 bases). The CDR3 consists of 14 residues. Trimming took off 5 bases at V and 7 bases at J, with 15 bases between the two ends. Germline CDR1 is SEHNR and CDR2 is FQNEAQ (reference sequence). In DNA, the CDR3 is TGTGCCAGCAGCCCTATACTAGTCAGGAATGAGCAGTTCTTC. Encoded protein: CASSPILVRNEQFF.

The chain has TRBV11-2 and TRBJ2-7, with D perhaps TRBD1 (6 bases). From germline, CDR1 is SGHAT and CDR2 FQNNGV. The V gene lost 4 bases and the J gene lost 5 bases, with 12 bases spanning the gap. There are 13 residues in the CDR3. CDR3 region: CASSSRWTDEQYF. The DNA of the CDR3 is TGTGCCAGCAGCTCTCGATGGACAGACGAGCAGTACTTC.

This clone was observed a handful of times. The chain carries TRBV5-1 and TRBJ2-7, with TRBD2 identical over 12 bases. Germline V gene lookup returns CDR1 SGHRS and CDR2 YFSETQ. V shed 7 bases, J shed 1 base, and the junction held 6 bases outside the gene matches. The CDR3 loop spans 15 amino acids. The CDR3 reads CASRLGLAGSYEQYF. As DNA, the CDR3 is TGCGCCAGCCGGCTCGGACTAGCGGGATCCTACGAGCAGTACTTC. Using reference TRBV5-1 and TRBJ2-7 for the parts outside the CDR3, the full variable domain is KAGVTQTPRYLIKTRGQQVTLSCSPISGHRSVSWYQQTPGQGLQFLFEYFSETQRNKGNFPGRFSGRQFSNSRSEMNVSTLELGDSALYLCASRLGLAGSYEQYFGPGTRLTVT.

The chain recombines TRBV5-1 with TRBJ2-2; 7 positions match TRBD1. Looked up from germline, CDR1 is SGHRS and CDR2 is YFSETQ. The CDR3 is made up of 16 amino acids. The trim removed 4 bases at V and 4 bases at J, leaving 10 bases unmatched. The CDR3 sequence: CASSDGDSVVTGELFF. The DNA for the CDR3 is TGCGCCAGCAGCGATGGGGACAGCGTAGTCACCGGGGAGCTGTTTTTT.

The V gene is TRBV29-1, the J gene TRBJ1-5; a weak D match, TRBD1 (5 bases). CDR1 and CDR2 from the germline V gene are SQVTM and ANQGSEA. The CDR3 has 13 residues. The V gene lost 6 bases and the J gene lost 0 bases, with 9 bases spanning the gap. Here the CDR3 reads CSVGRDSNQPQHF. The CDR3 DNA reads as TGCAGCGTCGGCAGGGATAGCAATCAGCCCCAGCATTTT.

The V call is TRBV9, the J call TRBJ2-2; D perhaps matches TRBD2 (5 bases). Germline CDR1 SGDLS, CDR2 YYNGEE. The length of the CDR3 is 15 residues. Trimming left V 0 bases short and J 6 bases short, with 12 bases between. The CDR3 protein is CASSVDGMGPGELFF. In nucleotides, the CDR3 is TGTGCCAGCAGCGTAGACGGGATGGGTCCCGGGGAGCTGTTTTTT.

The sample holds one count of this clone. This chain joins TRBV12-5 and TRBJ2-5, with 8 positions matching TRBD1. V gave up 6 bases and J gave up 5 bases; unmatched junction bases: 8. Germline CDR1 LGHNT, CDR2 FRNRAP. The CDR3 sequence is 14 residues long. This CDR3 is CASGTGTGRETQYF. In nucleotides, the CDR3 is TGTGCTAGTGGGACAGGGACAGGTCGGGAGACCCAGTACTTC. The full variable domain, in which reference TRBV12-5 and TRBJ2-5 provide the parts outside the CDR3, is DARVTQTPRHKVTEMGQEVTMRCQPILGHNTVFWYRQTMMQGLELLAYFRNRAPLDDSGMPKDRFSAEMPDATLATLKIQPSEPRDSAVYFCASGTGTGRETQYFGPGTRLLVL.

This chain uses TRBV4-3 with TRBJ2-3; 7 bases agree with TRBD2. Germline values: CDR1 LGHNA, CDR2 YSLEER. With 5 bases clipped from V and 4 bases from J, the junction kept 9 bases outside the gene matches. The CDR3 runs 15 residues. Here the CDR3 DNA reads TGCGCCAGCAGCTACGGACTAGGTGCGTCAGATACGCAGTATTTT. Translation gives CASSYGLGASDTQYF.

This clone was recorded only once. The chain joins TRBV28 to TRBJ2-7, with 11 bases that match TRBD2. The length of the CDR3 is 15 residues. Germline V gene lookup returns CDR1 MDHEN and CDR2 SYDVKM. V shed 4 bases and J 5 bases; nucleotides not matched to a gene: 7. CDR3 nucleotide sequence: TGTGCCAGCAGTTCACTAGCGGGAGAGATCCACGAGCAGTACTTC. This codes for CASSSLAGEIHEQYF.